This TCR beta chain was identified in a study of shared clonotypes between healthy human individuals. HIV-negative, healthy adults without recent acute infections or vaccinations were the donors. Data came from immunoSEQ multiplex PCR; TCRdb stores just in-frame clones and leaves some out. The sample records approximately 460,000 clones, approximately 77% being singletons. The origin of this receptor is a woman between 40 and 55 years old in good health. Some clones in this sample may be carry-over from other donors' samples. Input material: PBMCs.

For the CDR3, the DNA is TGTGCCAGCAGTTACTCGAAGACCTCGGGGGCTGGCTACACCTTC. As protein: CASSYSKTSGAGYTF. The V and J genes are TRBV6-5 and TRBJ1-2, with D tentatively TRBD1 (6 bases). CDR3 length: 15 residues. Germline V gene data show CDR1 as MNHEY and CDR2 as SVGAGI. Trimming removed 0 bases from V and 7 bases from J, with 15 bases in between.